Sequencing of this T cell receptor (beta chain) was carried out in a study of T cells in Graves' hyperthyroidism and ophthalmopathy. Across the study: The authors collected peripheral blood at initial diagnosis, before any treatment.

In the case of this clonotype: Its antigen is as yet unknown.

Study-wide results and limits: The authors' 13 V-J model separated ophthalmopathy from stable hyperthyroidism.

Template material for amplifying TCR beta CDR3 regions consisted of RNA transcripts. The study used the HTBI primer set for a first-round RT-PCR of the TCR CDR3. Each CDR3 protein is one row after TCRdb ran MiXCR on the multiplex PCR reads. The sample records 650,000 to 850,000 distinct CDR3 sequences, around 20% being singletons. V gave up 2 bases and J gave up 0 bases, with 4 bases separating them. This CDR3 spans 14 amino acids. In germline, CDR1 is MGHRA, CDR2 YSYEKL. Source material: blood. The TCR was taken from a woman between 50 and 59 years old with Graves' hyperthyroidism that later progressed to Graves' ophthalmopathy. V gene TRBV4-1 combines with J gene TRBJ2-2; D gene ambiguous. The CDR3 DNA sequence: TGCGCCAGCAGCCAACATCCGAACACCGGGGAGCTGTTTTTT. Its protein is CASSQHPNTGELFF.